The present TCR beta chain was sequenced within a study of regulatory T cells in long-lasting Graves disease. Study details: Persistence in Graves' disease required over 5 years of antithyroid drugs plus positive TSH receptor antibodies. Whole-study findings and limits: New patients shared some 970 public clonotypes, fewer than the 2,500 to 3,500 shared by persistent patients. No thyroid tissue was studied; the work used peripheral blood only.

Researchers made TCR beta libraries by using iRepertoire HTBI primers and running Arm-PCR on CDR3 regions. Each CDR3 protein is one row after TCRdb ran MiXCR on the multiplex PCR reads. The sample gives about 310,000 distinct CDR3 sequences, 22% of which show up once; roughly 50% is in the top ten. This clonotype showed up many times. No antigen is known for it. Time point denoted: persistent/refractory GD, antithyroid drugs over 5 years with positive TRAb. Generation of the TCR library employed RNA extracted from PBMCs. Enrollment of patients was through an endocrinology department in Xi'an, China. CDR3 length: 13 amino acids. The V end lost 3 bases, the J end lost 3 bases, and 6 bases lay between the germline ends. Looked up from germline, CDR1 is SGHAT and CDR2 is FQNNGV.

V is TRBV11-2 and J is TRBJ2-1, with no clear D. Source: peripheral blood mononuclear cells (PBMCs), taken when the disease was refractory, from a patient treated with antithyroid drugs. This TCR was sampled from a female donor with Graves disease. The CDR3 sequence is CASSLGYYNEQFF. The CDR3 nucleotides are TGTGCCAGCAGCTTGGGCTACTACAATGAGCAGTTCTTC.